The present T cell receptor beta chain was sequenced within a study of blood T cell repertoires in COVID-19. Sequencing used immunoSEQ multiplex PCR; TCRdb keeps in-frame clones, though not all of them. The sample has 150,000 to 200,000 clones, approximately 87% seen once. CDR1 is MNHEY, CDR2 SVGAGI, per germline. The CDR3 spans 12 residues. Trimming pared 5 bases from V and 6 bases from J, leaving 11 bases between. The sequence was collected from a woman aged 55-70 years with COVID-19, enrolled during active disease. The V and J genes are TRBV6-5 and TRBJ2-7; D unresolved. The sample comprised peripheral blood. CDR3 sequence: CASSTTGVEQYF. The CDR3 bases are TGTGCCAGCAGTACCACCGGAGTCGAGCAGTACTTC.